The clone carrying this TCR beta chain was picked up many times. Its antigen is still unknown. The three twin pairs were reared together, likely meeting the same infections. MiXCR was run by TCRdb on the 5' RACE reads, yielding one entry per CDR3 protein. This sample has fewer than 450,000 distinct CDR3 sequences; about 28% occur once, and the top ten carry 6% to 7%. This sample is drawn from a study of identical twins' blood T cells. Study in general: About 12 libraries, six alpha and six beta, gave approximately 50 million reads. Study-level results: Top TCRbeta clonotypes were shared more with twin than unrelated donors.

Germline assignment: CDR1 MNHEY and CDR2 SVGEGT. The CDR3 has 14 amino acids. The V end was cut by 4 bases, the J end by 4 bases, with 13 bases between. Sample: PBMCs. The chain joins TRBV6-2 or TRBV6-3 to TRBJ1-2; D gene ambiguous. The sequence came from a woman aged 18-49 years in good health. The CDR3 protein is CASSLRMAFYGYTF. The CDR3 DNA follows: TGTGCCAGCAGTTTAAGGATGGCGTTCTATGGCTACACCTTC.